The sequence of this T cell receptor (beta chain) was determined in a study of spatial heterogeneity in lung cancer. General study findings and limits: Tumor mutation counts were tracked by expanded intratumoral alpha and beta TCR counts.

Time point meaning: sample taken at primary tumor resection. The V and J ends lost 6 bases and 0 bases respectively, with 14 bases between them. Looked up from germline, CDR1 is DFQATT and CDR2 is SNEGSKA (reference sequence). This CDR3 has 14 residues. Within the sample, this clonotype is medium-sized. The antigen remains unidentified. Using its own MiXCR run on the 5' RACE reads, TCRdb lists one record per CDR3 protein. The table records about 2,600 distinct CDR3 sequences, 1.4% to 1.5% of them present only once. The chain recombines TRBV20-1 with TRBJ2-5, with a possible D match to TRBD1 (6 bases). The source material was lung tumor tissue, sampled at surgery. The receptor was isolated from a male donor with early-stage non-small cell lung cancer. CDR3 bases: TGCAGTGCCCTGTACCGGGACAACCAAGAGACCCAGTACTTC. Translating it yields CSALYRDNQETQYF.